This T cell receptor beta chain was observed in a study of blood T cell repertoires in COVID-19. Study-level information: The samples span acute and convalescent COVID-19 from the United States, Italy and Spain. Nucleic acid was either cDNA or gDNA, and it came from T cells, B-cell-depleted T cells, or PBMCs.

In the study's own analysis: Scientists estimated how many nucleated cells there were by amplifying reference gene primers. Clones were read by immunoSEQ multiplex PCR, and TCRdb kept only the in-frame ones, dropping some. V and J calls and clone size are those listed in that table; D and trimming were worked out from the DNA. The repertoire holds approximately 300,000 clones, around 90% seen once, with around 2.2% in the top ten. This CDR3 is built from 12 residues. With 6 bases clipped from V and 8 bases from J, the junction kept 3 bases outside the gene matches. Germline values: CDR1 SNHLY, CDR2 FYNNEI.

The source of this sequence is a woman between 50 and 59 years old who had recovered from COVID-19. Sequencing used peripheral blood. The chain is built from TRBV2 and TRBJ2-1, with 8 bases identical to TRBD2. For the CDR3, the DNA is TGTGCCAGCAGACTCGGGGGGGATGAGCAGTTCTTC. Translating it yields CASRLGGDEQFF.